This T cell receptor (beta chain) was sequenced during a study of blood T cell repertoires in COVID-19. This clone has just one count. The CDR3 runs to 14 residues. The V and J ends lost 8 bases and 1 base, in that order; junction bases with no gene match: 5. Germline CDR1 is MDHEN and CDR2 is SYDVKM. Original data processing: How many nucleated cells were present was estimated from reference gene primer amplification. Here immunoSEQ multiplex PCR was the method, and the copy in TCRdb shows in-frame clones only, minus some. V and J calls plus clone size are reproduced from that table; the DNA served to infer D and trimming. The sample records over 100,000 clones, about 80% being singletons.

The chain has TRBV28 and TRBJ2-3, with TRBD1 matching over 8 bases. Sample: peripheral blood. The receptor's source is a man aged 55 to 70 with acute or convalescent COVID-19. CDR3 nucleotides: TGTGCCAGCCTAACAGGGGGTCGCACAGATACGCAGTATTTT. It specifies CASLTGGRTDTQYF.